The TCR beta chain described here comes from a study of T cell changes during pregnancy in multiple sclerosis. The CDR3 totals 17 residues. Trimming took 0 bases from V and 0 from J, leaving 12 bases between them. Germline V gene sequence: CDR1 LNHDA, CDR2 SQIVND (reference sequence). Sequencing was performed with immunoSEQ multiplex PCR; in TCRdb, only in-frame clones are kept and a portion is missing. Here the sample spans approximately 35,000 clones, roughly nine tenths being singletons. V is TRBV19 and J is TRBJ2-1, with D possibly being TRBD1 (6 bases). The sample consisted of CD4+ T cells from peripheral blood mononuclear cells, taken in the second trimester of pregnancy. This clonotype originated in a female donor in good health, enrolled as a control in a pregnancy study. CDR3 nucleotides: TGTGCCAGTAGTATAGATTTGAGGGGGAGCTCCTACAATGAGCAGTTCTTC. As protein: CASSIDLRGSSYNEQFF. The complete variable domain, with remaining parts taken from reference TRBV19 and TRBJ2-1, reads DGGITQSPKYLFRKEGQNVTLSCEQNLNHDAMYWYRQDPGQGLRLIYYSQIVNDFQKGDIAEGYSVSREKKESFPLTVTSAQKNPTAFYLCASSIDLRGSSYNEQFFGPGTRLTVL.